A single sample is the source of the 8 T cell receptor beta chains below, sequenced in a study of shared clonotypes between healthy human individuals. Naive CD8 cells, CD45RO-negative and positively selected for CCR7, excluded terminally differentiated effector memory CD45RA+ cells. Generated by immunoSEQ multiplex PCR, the TCRdb table keeps only in-frame clones and is missing some. Of some 2 million clones listed, less than 95% are singletons. Sequenced material: naive CD8+ T cells sorted from blood. These receptors came from a young man in good health.

The chain employs TRBV27 and TRBJ2-2; D not resolved. CDR3 length equals 14 residues. Germline V gene data show CDR1 as MNHEY and CDR2 as SMNVEV (reference sequence). The V and J ends lost 6 bases and 0 bases respectively, with 8 bases between them. DNA of the CDR3: TGTGCCAGCAGCTGGACCACGAACACCGGGGAGCTGTTTTTT. It translates to CASSWTTNTGELFF.

The chain joins TRBV27 to TRBJ1-1; D ambiguous. Germline CDR1 reads MNHEY; CDR2 reads SMNVEV (reference sequence). The CDR3 contains 15 residues. V shed 5 bases and J shed 0 bases, with 13 bases lying between them. In DNA form, the CDR3 reads TGTGCCAGCAGTCTCGGACCGGAGATGAACACTGAAGCTTTCTTT. Residues: CASSLGPEMNTEAFF.

V and J are TRBV5-1 and TRBJ2-1; D is uncertain. The CDR3 runs to 16 residues. The germline gives CDR1 SGHRS, CDR2 YFSETQ. The ends were cut back, 4 bases at V and 3 bases at J, with 17 bases in the middle. In DNA form, the CDR3 reads TGCGCCAGCAGCCCCCTCGCGGAGACCTACTACAATGAGCAGTTCTTC. Its protein is CASSPLAETYYNEQFF. The full variable domain, with the rest looked up from reference TRBV5-1 and TRBJ2-1, is KAGVTQTPRYLIKTRGQQVTLSCSPISGHRSVSWYQQTPGQGLQFLFEYFSETQRNKGNFPGRFSGRQFSNSRSEMNVSTLELGDSALYLCASSPLAETYYNEQFFGPGTRLTVL.

The rearrangement joins TRBV7-9 to TRBJ1-1; 7 nucleotides align to TRBD1. The CDR3 spans 15 residues. The germline V gene has CDR1 SEHNR and CDR2 FQNEAQ (reference sequence). J gave up 0 bases and V 1 base, and 2 bases lay outside the gene matches. CDR3 sequence (DNA): TGTGCCAGCAGCTTAGAGACAGGGTTGAACACTGAAGCTTTCTTT. Its protein is CASSLETGLNTEAFF.

The chain recombines TRBV10-1 with TRBJ2-7; D is uncertain. Germline V gene lookup returns CDR1 WNHNN and CDR2 SYGVQD (reference sequence). The CDR3 covers 13 residues. V was cut by 2 bases and J by 6 bases, with 11 bases left in between. CDR3 protein: CASSESLPSEQYF. DNA of the CDR3: TGCGCCAGCAGTGAGAGCCTCCCCAGCGAGCAGTACTTC.

This chain connects TRBV7-9 to TRBJ1-1, with 7 positions matching TRBD1. The trim removed 3 bases at V and 2 bases at J, leaving 9 bases unmatched. Germline V CDR1 and CDR2: SEHNR, FQNEAQ (reference sequence). This CDR3 has 16 amino acids. The CDR3 nucleotides read TGTGCCAGCAGCTTCCCACTGGGGACAGACAACACTGAAGCTTTCTTT. Amino acids: CASSFPLGTDNTEAFF. The variable domain in full, completed from reference TRBV7-9 and TRBJ1-1, reads DTGVSQNPRHKITKRGQNVTFRCDPISEHNRLYWYRQTLGQGPEFLTYFQNEAQLEKSRLLSDRFSAERPKGSFSTLEIQRTEQGDSAMYLCASSFPLGTDNTEAFFGQGTRLTVV.

The chain uses TRBV5-5 and TRBJ1-2; D perhaps matches TRBD1 (5 bases). Germline V gene sequence: CDR1 SGHKS, CDR2 YYEKEE (reference sequence). This CDR3 spans 14 amino acids. The V end was cut by 0 bases, the J end by 6 bases, with 12 bases between. DNA of the CDR3: TGTGCCAGCAGCTTGGATTGGGGGTATGATGGCTACACCTTC. Amino acid sequence: CASSLDWGYDGYTF.

The V call is TRBV5-8, the J call TRBJ2-3, with a tentative D call TRBD2 (6 bases). The V and J ends lost 0 bases and 1 base respectively, with 9 bases between them. In germline, CDR1 is SGHTS, CDR2 YDEGEE. There are 15 residues in the CDR3. CDR3 sequence: CASSLAVAGTDTQYF. CDR3 DNA: TGTGCCAGCAGCTTGGCGGTAGCGGGCACAGATACGCAGTATTTT.